This TCR beta chain was identified during a study of cytomegalovirus exposure and HLA in healthy donors. The sample holds a few counts of this clone. What it binds is not known. Distinct nucleotide sequences in the sample also encode this CDR3. TCRdb's table, derived via immunoSEQ multiplex PCR, lists solely in-frame clones and lacks some. The sample includes 160,000 or so clones, around 90% of them seen just once. Germline loops: CDR1 KGHSH, CDR2 LQKENI. The trim removed 6 bases at V and 1 base at J, leaving 5 bases unmatched. CDR3 length: 15 residues. The donors were members of the roughly 130-subject validation cohort (separate from the approximately 650-subject first cohort). Study-wide results and caveats: High specificity and sensitivity for cytomegalovirus status were reported for the classifier. Most TCR sequences showed up rarely, but some public TCRs showed up in many donors. Researchers reported that a few CMV-associated chains were confirmed in vitro as CMV antigen-specific.

The sample was PBMCs. The chain carries TRBV18 and TRBJ1-5, with 8 bases aligning to TRBD1. The origin of this receptor is a man aged 18 to 30 in good health and CMV-seronegative. The CDR3 loop reads CASSPGQGSNQPQHF. The CDR3 DNA sequence: TGTGCCAGCTCTCCCGGACAGGGAAGCAATCAGCCCCAGCATTTT.